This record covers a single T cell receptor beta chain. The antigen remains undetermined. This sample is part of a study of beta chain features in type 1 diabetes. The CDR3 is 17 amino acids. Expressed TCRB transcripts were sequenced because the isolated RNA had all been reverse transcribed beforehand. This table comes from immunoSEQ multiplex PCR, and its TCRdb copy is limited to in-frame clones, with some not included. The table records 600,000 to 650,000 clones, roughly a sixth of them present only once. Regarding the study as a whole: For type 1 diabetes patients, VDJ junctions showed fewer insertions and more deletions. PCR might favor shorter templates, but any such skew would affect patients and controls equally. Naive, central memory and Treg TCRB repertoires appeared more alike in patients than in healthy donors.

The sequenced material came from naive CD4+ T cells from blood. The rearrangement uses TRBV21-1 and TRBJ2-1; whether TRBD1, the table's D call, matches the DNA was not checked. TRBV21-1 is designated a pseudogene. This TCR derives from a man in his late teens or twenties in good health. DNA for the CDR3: TGTGCCAGCAGCAAAGGGCCAGGGACAGGGGATTACAATGAGCAGTTCTTC. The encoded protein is CASSKGPGTGDYNEQFF.